The present entry profiles one T cell receptor (beta chain) with its context. The CDR3 consists of 13 residues. Trimming removed 5 bases from V and 4 bases from J; junction bases left unmatched: 3. CDR1 MNHEY and CDR2 SMNVEV come from the germline V gene (reference sequence). This entry comes from a study of blood T cell repertoires in COVID-19. At the level of the study: The samples span acute and convalescent COVID-19 from the United States, Italy and Spain. T cells, B-cell-depleted T cells, or PBMCs supplied cDNA or gDNA.

In the study's own analysis: Estimation of nucleated cell counts was performed using reference gene primer amplification. Some clones are missing from TCRdb's copy, which holds only in-frame ones; the method was immunoSEQ multiplex PCR. V and J calls and clone size follow that table, whereas D and trimming were derived from the DNA. The sample consists of fewer than 200,000 clones, around 80% of them appearing once. The chain employs TRBV27 and TRBJ1-1; 8 nucleotides line up with TRBD1. The source is a human donor in a cohort sampled during active COVID-19. Sequenced material: peripheral blood. As DNA, the CDR3 is TGTGCCAGCAGTCTGGACAGGGCCACTGAAGCTTTCTTT. Its protein product is CASSLDRATEAFF.